This T cell receptor beta chain was obtained from a study of monozygotic twins with inflammatory bowel disease. Study-level results: IBD patients, compared with healthy twins, shared fewer clonotypes with others (especially with disease activity). Among IBD patients, TCRbeta diversity (inverse Simpson) was lower than in healthy co-twins. Patient repertoire variability may have increased through differing immunosuppressive treatments.

On this clonotype itself: Its matching antigen is unknown.

This CDR3 has 15 amino acids. CDR1 is SEHNR and CDR2 is FQNEAQ in the germline V gene (reference sequence). TCRdb reworked the 5' RACE reads into one entry per CDR3 protein, no DNA. This specimen shows 40,000 to 45,000 distinct CDR3 sequences; the ten leading clones hold 5% to 6%. The gene calls are TRBV7-9 and TRBJ2-7; TCRdb calls TRBD2, which cannot be checked without DNA. The origin of this receptor is a human donor with ulcerative colitis or Crohn's disease, or a healthy co-twin of an affected twin (not recorded which). The specimen sequenced was blood. The CDR3 spells CALRGGGAGSYEQYF.